This T cell receptor (beta chain) was sequenced for a study of T-cell memory formation after mild COVID-19. Study context: Largely, TCR clusters stayed within a single donor.

TCRdb re-analysed the 5' RACE reads in MiXCR, keeping a single row per CDR3 protein. The sample includes 95,000 to 120,000 distinct CDR3 sequences, 22% of them seen just once. Of note for this clonotype: Its specificity is not known.

Regarding the study as a whole: Contracting CD4+ clones were located mainly in CM and EM, and CD8+ clones in EMRA. Prior to infection, memory already included some responding clones, suggesting cross-reactive memory joined.

Specimen: PBMCs or a T cell subset sorted from them (not recorded which). This TCR came from a man aged 18 to 30 who had mild COVID-19 (a few samples of this study predate the infection). Cell type and time point are not known.

The CDR3 coding sequence is TGTGCCAGCAGCGCGGGGGGGACGCAGTATTTT. Translating it yields CASSAGGTQYF. The chain links TRBV9 to TRBJ2-3, with TRBD2 matching 8 bases. J gave up 9 bases and V 3 bases, and 0 bases lay outside the gene matches. Germline assignment: CDR1 SGDLS and CDR2 YYNGEE. The CDR3 runs to 11 residues.